Listed below are T cell receptor beta chains from one sample, sequenced in a study of blood T cell repertoires in COVID-19. The table came from immunoSEQ multiplex PCR; TCRdb's copy has only in-frame clones and leaves some out. The sample yields about 260,000 clones, about nine tenths seen once. Material for sequencing was peripheral blood. All receptors come from a woman between 35 and 50 years old who had recovered from COVID-19. Both conserved end residues are part of each CDR3. D genes are given only for firm matches. Clone size is stated in some rows and not others, as once, few, many or a class when expanded.

size,V,J,D,CDR3,DNA
.,TRBV7-8,TRBJ2-2,TRBD2,CASSFQLAGNIGELFF,TGTGCCAGCAGCTTTCAACTAGCGGGGAATATCGGGGAGCTGTTTTTT
.,TRBV4-1,TRBJ2-3,TRBD2,CASSQDSGRARTDTQYF,TGCGCCAGCAGCCAAGATTCGGGGAGGGCCCGCACAGATACGCAGTATTTT
.,TRBV4-3,TRBJ2-1,.,CASSQDLAAPYNEQFF,TGCGCCAGCAGCCAAGATTTGGCGGCCCCATACAATGAGCAGTTCTTC
.,TRBV6-2/TRBV6-3,TRBJ1-5,.,CASSPGLRGNQPQHF,TGTGCCAGCAGCCCGGGTCTCCGGGGCAATCAGCCCCAGCATTTT
.,TRBV6-2/TRBV6-3,TRBJ2-5,TRBD2,CASSPKGTSRQETQYF,TGTGCCAGCAGCCCTAAAGGGACTAGTCGACAAGAGACCCAGTACTTC
few,TRBV19,TRBJ1-6,TRBD1,CASSINRGGSPLHF,TGTGCCAGTAGTATAAACAGGGGCGGGTCACCCCTCCACTTT
once,TRBV18,TRBJ1-5,.,CASSPFEGGWGNQPQHF,TGTGCCAGCTCACCCTTTGAGGGTGGATGGGGCAATCAGCCCCAGCATTTT
.,TRBV6-5,TRBJ1-1,.,CASSYSRTEANTEAFF,TGTGCCAGCAGTTATTCCCGGACAGAGGCGAACACTGAAGCTTTCTTT
.,TRBV5-1,TRBJ2-3,.,CASSLGTESDTQYF,TGCGCCAGCAGCTTGGGGACAGAATCAGATACGCAGTATTTT
.,TRBV30,TRBJ1-6,.,CAWSFPTGGRNNSPLHF,TGTGCCTGGAGTTTTCCGACCGGGGGTAGAAATAATTCACCCCTCCACTTT
.,TRBV6-5,TRBJ2-1,TRBD1,CASSRRDRGFNEQFF,TGTGCCAGCAGTCGCCGAGACAGGGGCTTCAATGAGCAGTTCTTC
.,TRBV28,TRBJ1-2,.,CASSHRQLWGYTF,TGTGCCAGCAGCCATAGACAGCTCTGGGGCTACACCTTC
.,TRBV7-2,TRBJ1-4,TRBD1,CASSVNRGTNEKLFF,TGTGCCAGCAGCGTCAACAGGGGGACGAATGAAAAACTGTTTTTT
.,TRBV3-1/TRBV3-2,TRBJ2-1,.,CASSPTENEQFF,TGTGCCAGCAGCCCAACGGAGAATGAGCAGTTCTTC
.,TRBV4-3,TRBJ1-3,.,CASSQDWTTPTGNTIYF,TGCGCCAGCAGCCAAGATTGGACTACCCCAACTGGAAACACCATATATTTT
.,TRBV12-5,TRBJ2-7,.,CASGGGGPYEQYF,TGTGCTAGTGGTGGCGGGGGCCCTTACGAGCAGTACTTC
.,TRBV5-6,TRBJ2-3,.,CASSGGGPLGTDTQYF,TGTGCCAGCAGCGGCGGAGGGCCTCTGGGCACAGATACGCAGTATTTT
once,TRBV6-2/TRBV6-3,TRBJ1-5,.,CASSYPGGNSNQPQHF,TGTGCCAGCAGTTACCCCGGGGGGAATAGCAATCAGCCCCAGCATTTT
.,TRBV29-1,TRBJ2-7,TRBD1,CSVTGGSSYEQYF,TGCAGCGTCACAGGGGGTAGCTCCTACGAGCAGTACTTC
.,TRBV5-8,TRBJ2-1,TRBD1,CASSLEALYNMGQASNEQFF,TGTGCCAGCAGCTTGGAGGCGTTATATAATATGGGACAGGCCAGCAATGAGCAGTTCTTC
.,TRBV12-3/TRBV12-4,TRBJ1-1,.,CASSFRRELEAFF,TGTGCCAGCAGTTTCCGCAGGGAACTTGAAGCTTTCTTT
.,TRBV3-1/TRBV3-2,TRBJ1-5,.,CASSHQGMGNQPQHF,TGTGCCAGCAGCCACCAGGGAATGGGCAATCAGCCCCAGCATTTT
many,TRBV7-9,TRBJ2-1,.,CASTPKYGDYNEQFF,TGTGCCAGCACCCCAAAGTACGGGGACTACAATGAGCAGTTCTTC
.,TRBV10-1,TRBJ2-3,TRBD1,CASSRWTGADTQYF,TGCGCCAGCAGTCGTTGGACAGGCGCAGATACGCAGTATTTT
.,TRBV18,TRBJ2-6,.,CASSVERAGANVLTF,TGTGCCAGCTCAGTTGAGAGGGCTGGGGCCAACGTCCTGACTTTC
.,TRBV4-3,TRBJ1-2,TRBD1,CASSQYGTGEGYTF,TGCGCCAGCAGCCAATATGGGACAGGGGAAGGCTACACCTTC
once,TRBV9,TRBJ2-1,.,CASSVGGVNEQFF,TGTGCCAGCAGCGTAGGGGGGGTGAATGAGCAGTTCTTC
.,TRBV15,TRBJ2-4,TRBD2,CATSRPPGTSEKNIQYF,TGTGCCACCAGCAGACCTCCTGGGACTAGCGAGAAAAACATTCAGTACTTC
few,TRBV4-3,TRBJ2-3,.,CASSQEGRVMTDTQYF,TGCGCCAGCAGCCAGGAGGGCAGGGTAATGACAGATACGCAGTATTTT
.,TRBV5-6,TRBJ2-7,.,CASSRGGFYEQYF,TGTGCCAGCAGCAGGGGAGGTTTCTACGAGCAGTACTTC
.,TRBV5-4,TRBJ2-7,.,CASSLGWTNYEQYF,TGTGCCAGCAGCTTAGGATGGACAAACTACGAGCAGTACTTC
.,TRBV2,TRBJ1-2,TRBD1,CASSEALRGTGSHGYTF,TGTGCCAGCAGTGAAGCGCTTCGTGGGACAGGGTCCCATGGCTACACCTTC
.,TRBV7-9,TRBJ1-2,.,CASSSDTGQPYGYTF,TGTGCCAGCAGTTCAGACACTGGACAGCCCTATGGCTACACCTTC